The rows below give T cell receptor beta chains drawn from one sample of a study of T-cell memory formation after mild COVID-19. TCRdb re-called the 5' RACE reads through MiXCR, storing one row per CDR3 protein. Here the sample spans 120,000 or so distinct CDR3 sequences, approximately 15% being singletons. The source material was PBMCs or a T cell subset sorted from them (not recorded which). These receptors all stem from a man younger than 30 who had mild COVID-19 (a few samples of this study predate the infection). Cell type and time point are not known. Each CDR3 is given with its conserved first and last residue. A D gene is named only where the DNA matches it firmly. The size field is filled for only some rows; it gives once, few, many or a size class.

V	J	D	size	DNA	CDR3
TRBV29-1	TRBJ2-1	TRBD1	-	TGCAGCGTCTTCTTACAGGGGAGTGGGGCCTACAATGAGCAGTTCTTC	CSVFLQGSGAYNEQFF
TRBV11-3	TRBJ2-4	-	once	TGTGCCAGCAGCTTGGGCAGCAAAAACATTCAGTACTTC	CASSLGSKNIQYF
TRBV27	TRBJ2-5	TRBD1	few	TGTGCCAGCAGCCCAGGACAGGGGAACCAAGAGACCCAGTACTTC	CASSPGQGNQETQYF
TRBV5-1	TRBJ1-2	TRBD1	-	TGCGCCAGCAGGCCGGGACAGGGAAGCTATGGCTACACCTTC	CASRPGQGSYGYTF
TRBV7-2	TRBJ1-5	-	few	TGTGCCAGCAGCCCCCTGCCAGGTCAGCCCCAGCATTTT	CASSPLPGQPQHF
TRBV25-1	TRBJ2-3	-	few	TGTGCCAGCAGTGATCCGGGGCAGGGCTTGGGTACGCAGTATTTT	CASSDPGQGLGTQYF
TRBV4-1	TRBJ1-1	-	-	TGCGCCAGCAGCCAAGGTCGGGGGCGAGTCACTGAAGCTTTCTTT	CASSQGRGRVTEAFF
TRBV7-2	TRBJ1-2	TRBD1	few	TGTGCCAGCAGCTCCGGGACAGGGTTAGGCTACACCTTC	CASSSGTGLGYTF
TRBV2	TRBJ2-3	-	few	TGTGCCAGCAATCAGGGCCTGGTTCGGGGCACAGATACGCAGTATTTT	CASNQGLVRGTDTQYF
TRBV11-2	TRBJ2-3	TRBD1	few	TGTGCCAGCAGTTCGGACAGGGGGTCTTGGGGGTCAGATACGCAGTATTTT	CASSSDRGSWGSDTQYF
TRBV5-1	TRBJ2-3	-	few	TGCGCCAGCAGCGCCTTGGGGGGGCCCCCAGATACGCAGTATTTT	CASSALGGPPDTQYF
TRBV21-1	TRBJ2-3	-	-	TGTGCCAGCAGCCCTGACAGGGGGCGCACAGATACGCAGTATTTT	CASSPDRGRTDTQYF
TRBV4-1	TRBJ2-3	TRBD2	-	TGCGCCAGCAGCCAAGATCCGAGCGGGGGCACAGATACGCAGTATTTT	CASSQDPSGGTDTQYF
TRBV18	TRBJ1-1	TRBD1	-	TGTGCCAGCTCACCATGGGACAGGGAGAACACTGAAGCTTTCTTT	CASSPWDRENTEAFF
TRBV12-3/TRBV12-4	TRBJ2-2	TRBD1	-	TGTGCCAGCAGTTACGGGACAGGGGACACCGGGGAGCTGTTTTTT	CASSYGTGDTGELFF
TRBV3-1	TRBJ2-5	TRBD2	many	TGTGCCAGCAGCCCCAAGAGCGGGGGGGTAGGAGAGACCCAGTACTTC	CASSPKSGGVGETQYF